Here is one T cell receptor (beta chain) with its context. Its antigen is currently unknown. This record belongs to a study of OX40 agonist ivuxolimab in advanced cancers. Regarding the study as a whole: Among the lowest peripheral clonal expansion occurred in 0.1-3.0 mg/kg partial responders.

Sequenced by immunoSEQ multiplex PCR; TCRdb stores in-frame clones only, minus some. The table records about 31,000 clones, about 87% of them present only once. Germline CDR1 GTSNPN, CDR2 SVGIG (reference sequence). J lost 3 bases, V lost 0 bases, and 12 bases had no gene match. The CDR3 is 19 amino acids. Here the sequenced sample was CD4+ or CD8+ T cells sorted from blood, taken in a trial of the OX40 agonist ivuxolimab. The chain carries TRBV30 and TRBJ2-1, with 12 nucleotides matching TRBD2. This TCR was recovered from an adult with an advanced solid tumor such as melanoma, head and neck, liver or kidney cancer. The CDR3 DNA reads TGTGCCTGGAGTGTACCAGCCCATCTAGCGGGGGGGCTCTACAATGAGCAGTTCTTC. This codes for CAWSVPAHLAGGLYNEQFF.